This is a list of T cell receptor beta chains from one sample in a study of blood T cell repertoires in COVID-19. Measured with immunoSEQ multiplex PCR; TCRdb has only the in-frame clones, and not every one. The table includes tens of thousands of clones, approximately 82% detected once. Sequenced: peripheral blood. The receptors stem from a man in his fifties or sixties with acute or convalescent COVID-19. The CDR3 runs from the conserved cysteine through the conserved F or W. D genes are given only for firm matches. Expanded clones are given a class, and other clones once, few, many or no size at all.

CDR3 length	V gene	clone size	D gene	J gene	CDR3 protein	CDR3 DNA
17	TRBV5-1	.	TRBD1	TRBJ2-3	CASSSKWGQGTVDTQYF	TGCGCCAGCAGCTCGAAATGGGGACAGGGTACTGTTGATACGCAGTATTTT
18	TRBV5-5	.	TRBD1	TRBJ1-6	CASSRVTNPGQSNSPLHF	TGTGCCAGCAGCCGTGTTACCAACCCGGGACAGTCTAATTCACCCCTCCACTTT
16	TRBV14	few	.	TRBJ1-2	CASSQSRATRNYGYTF	TGTGCCAGCAGCCAATCCCGCGCCACGAGGAACTATGGCTACACCTTC
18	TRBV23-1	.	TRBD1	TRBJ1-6	CASSQSDRDRGFLGPLHF	TGCGCCAGCAGTCAATCCGACCGGGACAGGGGGTTTTTAGGTCCCCTCCACTTT
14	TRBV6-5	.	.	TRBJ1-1	CASTGLPINTEAFF	TGTGCCAGCACAGGTCTCCCTATTAACACTGAAGCTTTCTTT
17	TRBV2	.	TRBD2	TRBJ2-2	CASNRDLWTSRTGELFF	TGTGCCAGCAACCGAGACTTATGGACTAGTCGCACCGGGGAGCTGTTTTTT
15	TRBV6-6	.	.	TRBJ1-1	CASSYLEGLNTEAFF	TGTGCCAGCAGTTACTTGGAGGGACTGAACACTGAAGCTTTCTTT
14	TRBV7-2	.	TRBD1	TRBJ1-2	CASSFRQGLEGYTF	TGTGCCAGCAGCTTTAGACAGGGATTGGAAGGCTACACCTTC
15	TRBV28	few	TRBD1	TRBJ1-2	CASSSMTGGIYGYTF	TGTGCCAGCAGTTCCATGACAGGGGGTATCTATGGCTACACCTTC
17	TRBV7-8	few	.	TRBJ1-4	CASSLVGGTGLNEKLFF	TGTGCCAGCAGCTTAGTCGGGGGTACGGGACTAAATGAAAAACTGTTTTTT
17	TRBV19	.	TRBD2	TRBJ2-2	CASTLLRSGGNTGELFF	TGTGCCAGTACCCTATTGAGGAGCGGGGGGAACACCGGGGAGCTGTTTTTT
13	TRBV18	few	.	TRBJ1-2	CASRQGFVYGYTF	TGTGCCAGCCGCCAGGGATTTGTCTATGGCTACACCTTC
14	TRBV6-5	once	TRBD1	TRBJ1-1	CASRTQGLHTEAFF	TGTGCCAGCAGAACACAGGGGCTCCACACTGAAGCTTTCTTT
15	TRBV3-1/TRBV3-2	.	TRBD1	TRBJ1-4	CASSLEGQGNEKLFF	TGTGCCAGCAGCCTCGAGGGACAGGGGAACGAAAAACTGTTTTTT
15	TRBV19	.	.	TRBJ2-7	CASSTRGGGRYEQYF	TGTGCCAGTAGTACCCGGGGAGGGGGAAGGTACGAGCAGTACTTC
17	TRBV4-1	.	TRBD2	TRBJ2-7	CASSQGPSGGSTYEQYF	TGCGCCAGCAGCCAAGGGCCTAGCGGGGGGTCGACCTACGAGCAGTACTTC
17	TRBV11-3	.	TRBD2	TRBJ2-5	CASSSGTSGGALETQYF	TGTGCCAGCAGCTCCGGGACTAGCGGGGGGGCCTTAGAGACCCAGTACTTC
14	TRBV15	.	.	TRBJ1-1	CATSFRTLNTEAFF	TGTGCCACCAGCTTTCGGACACTGAACACTGAAGCTTTCTTT
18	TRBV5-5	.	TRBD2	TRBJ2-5	CASSSLAGGGIVGKTQYF	TGTGCCAGCAGCTCACTGGCGGGGGGGGGAATTGTGGGGAAGACCCAGTACTTC
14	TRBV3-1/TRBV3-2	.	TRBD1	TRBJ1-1	CASTYTGGKAEAFF	TGTGCCAGCACCTACACAGGGGGCAAGGCTGAAGCTTTCTTT
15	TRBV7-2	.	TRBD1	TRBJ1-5	CASSLSRDSYQPQHF	TGTGCCAGCAGCTTAAGTCGGGACAGCTATCAGCCCCAGCATTTT
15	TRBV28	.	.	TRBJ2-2	CASSPPSGNTGELFF	TGTGCCAGCAGCCCCCCGAGCGGAAACACCGGGGAGCTGTTTTTT